The 23 T cell receptor beta chains below all came from one sample that was sequenced in a study of blood T cell repertoires in COVID-19. Only in-frame clones appear in the TCRdb table, and some are missing; sequencing was by immunoSEQ multiplex PCR. The data hold approximately 440,000 clones, with 87% observed a single time. Sequencing used PBMCs or T cells enriched from blood (not recorded which). Receptor source: a woman aged 18-29 years who had recovered from COVID-19.

This chain connects TRBV20-1 to TRBJ2-7; D is perhaps TRBD1 (5 bases). Trimming took 6 bases from V and 3 from J, leaving 9 bases between them. CDR1 and CDR2 (germline): DFQATT, SNEGSKA (reference sequence). The CDR3 is 11 residues long. The DNA of the CDR3 is TGCAGTGCGCGACAGAACTACGAGCAGTACTTC. Encoded protein: CSARQNYEQYF.

The rearrangement uses TRBV30 and TRBJ1-2, with D possibly being TRBD1 (6 bases). This CDR3 is built from 14 residues. V was shortened by 2 bases and J by 4 bases, with 14 bases between the two germline ends. Germline CDR1 GTSNPN, CDR2 SVGIG (reference sequence). CDR3 nucleotides: TGTGCCTGGAGTCTCACTTCGACAGGCTATGGCTACACCTTC. This gives the protein CAWSLTSTGYGYTF.

This rearrangement joins TRBV7-9 to TRBJ1-1, with 7 bases that match TRBD1. Looked up from germline, CDR1 is SEHNR and CDR2 is FQNEAQ (reference sequence). CDR3 length: 11 residues. V lost 3 bases and J lost 11; bases outside the gene matches: 3. The CDR3 is CASSFGQAAFF. The CDR3 DNA sequence: TGTGCCAGCAGCTTTGGACAGGCGGCTTTCTTT.

This clone has just one count. This chain joins TRBV5-1 and TRBJ1-2, with TRBD1 as a possible D gene (5 bases). Trimming removed 5 bases from V and 4 bases from J, with 15 bases in between. The CDR3 extends over 14 amino acids. The germline CDR1 and CDR2 sequences are SGHRS and YFSETQ. The CDR3 DNA reads as TGCGCCAGCAGGAAGGTGCAGGGCGTCTATGGCTACACCTTC. Its translation is CASRKVQGVYGYTF.

This clone was seen a few times. The chain recombines TRBV25-1 with TRBJ2-2, with 7 nucleotides matching TRBD1. After removal of 5 bases from V and 1 base from J, the junction contained 10 bases not matched to a gene. The CDR3 totals 17 residues. Germline CDR1 reads MGHDK; CDR2 reads SYGVNS. This CDR3 is CASSYKTGTVNTGELFF. In DNA, the CDR3 is TGTGCCAGCAGTTACAAAACCGGGACAGTGAACACCGGGGAGCTGTTTTTT.

The rearrangement uses TRBV7-6 and TRBJ1-4; D ambiguous. Germline lookup yields CDR1 SGHVS and CDR2 FNYEAQ. The CDR3 length is 16 residues. The ends were cut back, 4 bases at V and 0 bases at J, with 12 bases in the middle. CDR3 DNA sequence: TGTGCCAGCAGCTCAGACACAATTGCAACTAATGAAAAACTGTTTTTT. It encodes CASSSDTIATNEKLFF.

This clone was seen once. The rearrangement joins TRBV20-1 to TRBJ2-1; 8 positions match TRBD2. This CDR3 is 11 amino acids long. V lost 4 bases, J lost 13 bases, and 6 bases stayed unmatched. Germline V gives CDR1 DFQATT, CDR2 SNEGSKA (reference sequence). The chain's CDR3 is CSATGGGSQFF. As DNA, the CDR3 is TGCAGTGCTACCGGGGGGGGCTCTCAGTTCTTC.

The chain couples TRBV6-5 to TRBJ2-5; 7 nucleotides align to TRBD1. Looked up from germline, CDR1 is MNHEY and CDR2 is SVGAGI. The ends lost 6 bases at V and 2 bases at J; junction bases unmatched: 3. The CDR3 covers 13 residues. Here the CDR3 DNA reads TGTGCCAGCAGAAGGGACAGTCAAGAGACCCAGTACTTC. This translates into CASRRDSQETQYF.

The chain has TRBV5-4 and TRBJ1-1; no definite D call. This CDR3 contains 14 residues. Germline V gene lookup returns CDR1 SGHNT and CDR2 YYREEE (reference sequence). Trimming left V 0 bases short and J 1 base short, with 7 bases between. The CDR3 DNA reads as TGTGCCAGCAGCTTGGGCGTCCAGAACACTGAAGCTTTCTTT. It translates to CASSLGVQNTEAFF.

The J gene is TRBJ2-7, the V gene TRBV25-1; no reliable D call. The germline V gene encodes CDR1 MGHDK and CDR2 SYGVNS. Trimming left V 2 bases short and J 0 bases short, with 8 bases between. The CDR3 contains 14 residues. For the CDR3, the DNA is TGTGCCAGCAGTGAAACAGAGTACTCCTACGAGCAGTACTTC. Translated, it gives CASSETEYSYEQYF.

This chain joins TRBV5-6 and TRBJ2-1, with D possibly TRBD2 on 5 matching bases. V was trimmed by 1 base and J by 5 bases, leaving 13 bases between them. The CDR3 is 15 amino acids. CDR1 and CDR2 (germline): SGHDT, YYEEEE. CDR3 nucleotide sequence: TGTGCCAGCAGCTTGCGGGAACGGACCAACAATGAGCAGTTCTTC. Translation: CASSLRERTNNEQFF.

This chain joins TRBV5-4 and TRBJ1-2, with TRBD1 matching over 7 bases. CDR3 length equals 15 residues. Trimming at V came to 2 bases and at J to 4 bases, leaving 8 bases not matched to a gene. Germline V gene lookup returns CDR1 SGHNT and CDR2 YYREEE (reference sequence). CDR3 sequence: CASSFAGGGVYGYTF. For the CDR3, the DNA is TGTGCCAGCAGCTTTGCAGGGGGTGGCGTCTATGGCTACACCTTC.

The rearrangement links TRBV4-2 to TRBJ2-5; 7 nucleotides line up with TRBD2. This CDR3 is 16 amino acids long. J gave up 1 base and V 1 base, and 6 bases lay outside the gene matches. Germline lookup yields CDR1 LGHNA and CDR2 YNFKEQ. CDR3 nucleotides: TGTGCCAGCAGCCAAGTGAGCAGCGGGGCCCAAGAGACCCAGTACTTC. Protein: CASSQVSSGAQETQYF.

The chain couples TRBV11-2 to TRBJ1-2; TRBD1 agrees at 7 bases. J gave up 2 bases and V 5 bases, and 11 bases lay outside the gene matches. The CDR3 is 16 residues long. Per germline, CDR1 SGHAT and CDR2 FQNNGV. CDR3 sequence (DNA): TGTGCCAGCAGCCCGCGTACAGGGGCGGCCAACTATGGCTACACCTTC. Protein: CASSPRTGAANYGYTF.

The chain employs TRBV4-1 and TRBJ2-2; TRBD2 matches 7 bases. V shed 0 bases and J 5 bases; nucleotides not matched to a gene: 12. Germline-derived CDR1 and CDR2 are MGHRA and YSYEKL. The CDR3 is 18 amino acids. The CDR3: CASSQDGAGELGTGELFF. The CDR3 coding sequence is TGCGCCAGCAGCCAAGACGGTGCGGGGGAGCTTGGGACCGGGGAGCTGTTTTTT.

The chain combines TRBV5-1 with TRBJ2-7; D call uncertain. The V gene lost 0 bases and the J gene lost 2 bases, with 9 bases spanning the gap. CDR3 length: 14 residues. The V gene's germline CDR1 is SGHRS and CDR2 YFSETQ. The CDR3 nucleotides read TGCGCCAGCAGCTTGGGTCCAGAAACCTACGAGCAGTACTTC. Translating gives CASSLGPETYEQYF.

V is TRBV6-8 and J is TRBJ2-7; maybe TRBD1 (6 bases). V gave up 6 bases and J gave up 7 bases, with 28 bases separating them. CDR1 and CDR2 (germline): MNHGY, SAAAGT. The CDR3 consists of 17 residues. This CDR3 reads CASSHPMTGHNFQEQYF. CDR3 bases: TGTGCCAGCAGCCATCCGATGACAGGACATAATTTTCAAGAGCAGTACTTC.

In the case of this clone: Other DNA sequences in the same sample also yield this CDR3. The chain links TRBV5-1 to TRBJ1-4, with 10 bases that match TRBD1. Germline V gene lookup returns CDR1 SGHRS and CDR2 YFSETQ. V was pared by 4 bases and J by 8 bases, with 5 bases of the junction left unmatched. This CDR3 spans 14 amino acids. CDR3: CASSLDRGNEKLFF. The CDR3 region has the DNA TGCGCCAGCAGCCTGGACAGGGGGAACGAAAAACTGTTTTTT.

V is TRBV19 and J is TRBJ1-5, with D uncertain. CDR3 length equals 13 residues. Trimming stripped 3 bases from V and 6 bases from J, with 9 bases between. Germline V gives CDR1 LNHDA, CDR2 SQIVND (reference sequence). Written as DNA, the CDR3 is TGTGCCAGTAGTATCCTGGAGGTTCAGCCCCAGCATTTT. As protein: CASSILEVQPQHF.

This chain joins TRBV5-1 and TRBJ1-2; D is perhaps TRBD1 (5 bases). Germline V lookup: CDR1 SGHRS, CDR2 YFSETQ. There are 17 residues in the CDR3. V dropped 6 bases and J dropped 3 bases, with 24 bases sitting between them. CDR3 sequence: CASKPRSGASGDYGYTF. CDR3 coding DNA: TGCGCCAGCAAACCCCGTAGCGGGGCATCCGGGGACTATGGCTACACCTTC.

This chain joins TRBV4-1 and TRBJ1-1; D remains unclear. Looked up from germline, CDR1 is MGHRA and CDR2 is YSYEKL. V lost 1 base to trimming and J lost 1 base, with 13 bases between them. This CDR3 is built from 16 residues. CDR3 DNA: TGCGCCAGCAGCCAAGTTCAAGGACTGAGGAACACTGAAGCTTTCTTT. It is translated as CASSQVQGLRNTEAFF.

This chain's CDR3 is CASSFLAGPGIDTQYF. In DNA form, the CDR3 reads TGTGCCAGCAGCTTTTTAGCGGGTCCAGGGATAGATACGCAGTATTTT. V and J are TRBV13 and TRBJ2-3; 7 bases map to TRBD2. Germline-derived CDR1 and CDR2 are PRHDT and FYEKMQ (reference sequence). With 3 bases clipped from V and 5 bases from J, the junction kept 11 bases outside the gene matches. The CDR3 spans 16 residues. Full variable domain (missing parts from reference TRBV13 and TRBJ2-3): AAGVIQSPRHLIKEKRETATLKCYPIPRHDTVYWYQQGPGQDPQFLISFYEKMQSDKGSIPDRFSAQQFSDYHSELNMSSLELGDSALYFCASSFLAGPGIDTQYFGPGTRLTVL.

V usage is TRBV6-1 and J usage is TRBJ1-1; TRBD1 matches 7 bases. Germline assignment: CDR1 MNHNS and CDR2 SASEGT. This CDR3 has 14 residues. V lost 0 bases and J lost 2; bases outside the gene matches: 0. The CDR3 reads CASSEAGGNTEAFF. CDR3 in DNA: TGTGCCAGCAGTGAAGCAGGGGGCAACACTGAAGCTTTCTTT.